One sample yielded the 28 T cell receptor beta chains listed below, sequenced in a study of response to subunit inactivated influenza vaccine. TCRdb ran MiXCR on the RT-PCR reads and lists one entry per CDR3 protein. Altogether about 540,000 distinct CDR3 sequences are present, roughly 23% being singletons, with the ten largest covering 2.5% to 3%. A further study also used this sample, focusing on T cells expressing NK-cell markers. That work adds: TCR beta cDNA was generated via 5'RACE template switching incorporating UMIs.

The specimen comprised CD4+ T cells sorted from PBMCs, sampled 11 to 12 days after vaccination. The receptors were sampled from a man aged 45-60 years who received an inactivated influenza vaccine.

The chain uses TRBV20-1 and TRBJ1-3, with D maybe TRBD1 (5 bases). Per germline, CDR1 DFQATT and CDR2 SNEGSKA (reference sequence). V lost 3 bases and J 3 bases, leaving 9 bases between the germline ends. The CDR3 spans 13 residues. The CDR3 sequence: CSASPDSGNTIYF. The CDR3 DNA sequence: TGCAGTGCTAGTCCTGACAGTGGAAACACCATATATTTT.

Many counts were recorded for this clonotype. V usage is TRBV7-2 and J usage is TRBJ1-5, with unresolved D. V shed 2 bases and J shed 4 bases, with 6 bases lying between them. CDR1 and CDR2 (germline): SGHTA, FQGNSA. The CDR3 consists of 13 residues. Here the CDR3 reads CASSLQVNQPQHF. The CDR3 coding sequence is TGTGCCAGCAGCTTACAGGTGAATCAGCCCCAGCATTTT.

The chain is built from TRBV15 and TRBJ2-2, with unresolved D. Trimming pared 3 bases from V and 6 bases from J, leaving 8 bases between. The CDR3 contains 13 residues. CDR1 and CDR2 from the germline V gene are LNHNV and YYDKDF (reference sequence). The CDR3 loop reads CATSRAGPGELFF. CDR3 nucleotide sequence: TGTGCCACCAGCAGGGCCGGGCCCGGGGAGCTGTTTTTT.

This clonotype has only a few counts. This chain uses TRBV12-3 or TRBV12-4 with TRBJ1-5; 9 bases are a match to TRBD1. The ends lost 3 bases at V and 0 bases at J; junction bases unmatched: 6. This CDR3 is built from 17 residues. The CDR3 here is CASSLGQGARSNQPQHF. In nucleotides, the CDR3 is TGTGCCAGCAGTTTGGGACAGGGAGCCCGTAGCAATCAGCCCCAGCATTTT.

The DNA for the CDR3 is TGTGCTAGTGGAGTCGTAGCGGGAGGATCCTACAATGAGCAGTTCTTC. Protein product: CASGVVAGGSYNEQFF. This rearrangement joins TRBV12-5 to TRBJ2-1; 10 bases map to TRBD2. The CDR3 is 16 amino acids. Germline V lookup: CDR1 LGHNT, CDR2 FRNRAP. V gave up 6 bases and J gave up 1 base; unmatched junction bases: 6.

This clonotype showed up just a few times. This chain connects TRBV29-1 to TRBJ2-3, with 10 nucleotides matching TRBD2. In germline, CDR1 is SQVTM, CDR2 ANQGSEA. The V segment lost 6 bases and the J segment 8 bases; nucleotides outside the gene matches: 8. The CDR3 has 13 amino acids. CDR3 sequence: CSVGLAVVGTQYF. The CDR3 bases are TGCAGCGTCGGACTAGCGGTCGTTGGTACGCAGTATTTT.

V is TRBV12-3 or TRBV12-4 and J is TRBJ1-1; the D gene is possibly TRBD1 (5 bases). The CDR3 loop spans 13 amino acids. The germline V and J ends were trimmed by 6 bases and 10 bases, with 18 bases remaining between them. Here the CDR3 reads CASRLGTYIGAFF. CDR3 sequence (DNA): TGTGCCAGCAGGCTTGGGACGTATATCGGAGCTTTCTTT.

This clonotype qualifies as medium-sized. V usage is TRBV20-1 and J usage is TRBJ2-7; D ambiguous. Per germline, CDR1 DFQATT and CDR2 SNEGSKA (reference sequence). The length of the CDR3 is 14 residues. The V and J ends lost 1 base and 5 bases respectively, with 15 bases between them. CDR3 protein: CSARGGLAIHEQYF. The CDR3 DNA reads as TGCAGTGCTAGAGGTGGGTTGGCCATCCACGAGCAGTACTTC.

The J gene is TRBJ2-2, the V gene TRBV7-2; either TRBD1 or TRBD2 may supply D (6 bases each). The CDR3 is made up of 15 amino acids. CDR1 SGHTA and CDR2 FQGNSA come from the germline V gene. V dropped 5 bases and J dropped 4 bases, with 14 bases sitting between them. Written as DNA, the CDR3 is TGTGCCAGCAGCCGAAGTGGAGGGGGCACCGGGGAGCTGTTTTTT. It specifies CASSRSGGGTGELFF.

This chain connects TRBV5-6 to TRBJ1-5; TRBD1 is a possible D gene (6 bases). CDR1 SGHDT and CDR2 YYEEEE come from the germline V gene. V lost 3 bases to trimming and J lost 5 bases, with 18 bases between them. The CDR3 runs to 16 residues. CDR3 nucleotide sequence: TGTGCCAGCAGCTATAGGGGAGGCAGGGGTTATCAGCCCCAGCATTTT. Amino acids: CASSYRGGRGYQPQHF.

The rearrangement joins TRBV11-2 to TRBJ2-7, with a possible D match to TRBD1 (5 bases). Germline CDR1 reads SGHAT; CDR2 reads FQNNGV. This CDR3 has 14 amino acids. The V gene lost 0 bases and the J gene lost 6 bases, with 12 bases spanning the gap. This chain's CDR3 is CASSLDPGRAEQYF. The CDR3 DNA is TGTGCCAGCAGCTTAGACCCTGGCAGGGCCGAGCAGTACTTC.

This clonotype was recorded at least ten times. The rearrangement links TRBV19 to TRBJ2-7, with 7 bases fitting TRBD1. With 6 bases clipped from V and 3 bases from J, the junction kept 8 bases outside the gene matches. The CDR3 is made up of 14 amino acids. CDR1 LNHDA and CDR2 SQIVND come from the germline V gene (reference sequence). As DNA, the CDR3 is TGTGCCAGTAGCCCGGGACAGACCAACTACGAGCAGTACTTC. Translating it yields CASSPGQTNYEQYF.

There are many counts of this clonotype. The CDR3 is CASSFGGAGTDTQYF. Here the CDR3 DNA reads TGCGCCAGCAGCTTTGGGGGAGCGGGCACAGATACGCAGTATTTT. This chain uses TRBV5-1 with TRBJ2-3, with D possibly being TRBD1 or TRBD2 (5 bases each). Trimming took 2 bases from V and 1 from J, leaving 11 bases between them. Germline V gene data show CDR1 as SGHRS and CDR2 as YFSETQ. CDR3 size: 15 residues.

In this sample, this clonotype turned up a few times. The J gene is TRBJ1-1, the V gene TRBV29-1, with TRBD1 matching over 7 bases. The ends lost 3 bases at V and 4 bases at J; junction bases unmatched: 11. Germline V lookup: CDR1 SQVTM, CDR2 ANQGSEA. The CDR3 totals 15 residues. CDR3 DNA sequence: TGCAGCGTTGAGAAAAACAGGGGAGAAGGCACTGAAGCTTTCTTT. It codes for CSVEKNRGEGTEAFF.

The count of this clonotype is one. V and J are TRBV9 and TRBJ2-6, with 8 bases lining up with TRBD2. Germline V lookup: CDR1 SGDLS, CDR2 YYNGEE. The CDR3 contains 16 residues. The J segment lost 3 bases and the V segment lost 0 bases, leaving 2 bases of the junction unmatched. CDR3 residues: CASSVAGGSGANVLTF. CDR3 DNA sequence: TGTGCCAGCAGCGTAGCGGGGGGGAGTGGGGCCAACGTCCTGACTTTC.

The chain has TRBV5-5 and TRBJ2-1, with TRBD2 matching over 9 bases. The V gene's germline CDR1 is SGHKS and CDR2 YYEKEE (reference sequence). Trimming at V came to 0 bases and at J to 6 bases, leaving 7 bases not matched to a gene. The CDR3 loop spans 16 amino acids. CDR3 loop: CASSLVAGDRGNEQFF. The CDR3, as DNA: TGTGCCAGCAGCTTGGTAGCGGGAGATCGAGGCAATGAGCAGTTCTTC.

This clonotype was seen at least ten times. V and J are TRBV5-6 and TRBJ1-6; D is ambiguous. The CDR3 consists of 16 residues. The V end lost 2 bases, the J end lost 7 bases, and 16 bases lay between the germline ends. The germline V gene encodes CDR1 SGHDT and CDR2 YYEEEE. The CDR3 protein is CASSFLSARGNSPLHF. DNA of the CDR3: TGTGCCAGCAGCTTCTTGTCTGCCCGAGGGAATTCACCCCTCCACTTT.

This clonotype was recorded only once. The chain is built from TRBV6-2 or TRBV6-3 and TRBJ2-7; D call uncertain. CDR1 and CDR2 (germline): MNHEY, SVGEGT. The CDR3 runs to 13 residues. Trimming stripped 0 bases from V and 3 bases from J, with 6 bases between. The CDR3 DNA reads TGTGCCAGCAGTTACTCGGTTCTCTACGAGCAGTACTTC. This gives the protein CASSYSVLYEQYF.

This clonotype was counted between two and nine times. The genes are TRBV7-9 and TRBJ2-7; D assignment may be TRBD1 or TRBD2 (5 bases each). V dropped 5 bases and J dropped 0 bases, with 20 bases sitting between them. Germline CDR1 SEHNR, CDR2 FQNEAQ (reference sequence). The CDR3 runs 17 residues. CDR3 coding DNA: TGTGCCAGCAGCCCCCGTCGAGAAGGGACCCTCTCCTACGAGCAGTACTTC. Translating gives CASSPRREGTLSYEQYF.

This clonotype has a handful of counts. CDR3 coding DNA: TGTGCCAGCAGCGACAGGGGGCAGCGGCCCCAGCATTTT. It translates to CASSDRGQRPQHF. The chain is built from TRBV12-3 or TRBV12-4 and TRBJ1-5; 10 bases agree with TRBD1. V dropped 6 bases and J dropped 9; count of bases not matched to a gene: 5. This CDR3 has 13 residues.

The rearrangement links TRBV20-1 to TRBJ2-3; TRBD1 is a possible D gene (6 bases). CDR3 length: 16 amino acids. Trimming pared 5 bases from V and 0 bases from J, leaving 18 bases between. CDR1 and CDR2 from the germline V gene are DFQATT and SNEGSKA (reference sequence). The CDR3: CSALFWAGVSTDTQYF. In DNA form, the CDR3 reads TGCAGTGCTCTATTTTGGGCAGGGGTTAGCACAGATACGCAGTATTTT.

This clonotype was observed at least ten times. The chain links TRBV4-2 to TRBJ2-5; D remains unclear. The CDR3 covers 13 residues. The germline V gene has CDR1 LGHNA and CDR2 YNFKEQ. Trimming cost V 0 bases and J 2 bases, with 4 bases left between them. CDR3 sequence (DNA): TGTGCCAGCAGCCAAGATCCGCAAGAGACCCAGTACTTC. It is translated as CASSQDPQETQYF.

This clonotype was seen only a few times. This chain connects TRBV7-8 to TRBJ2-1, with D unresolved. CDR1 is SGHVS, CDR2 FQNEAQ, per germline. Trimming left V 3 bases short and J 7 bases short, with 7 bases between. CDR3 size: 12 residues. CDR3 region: CASSFQRNEQFF. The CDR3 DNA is TGTGCCAGCAGCTTTCAACGTAATGAGCAGTTCTTC. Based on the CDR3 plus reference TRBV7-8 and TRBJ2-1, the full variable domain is GAGVSQSPRYKVAKRGQDVALRCDPISGHVSLFWYQQALGQGPEFLTYFQNEAQLDKSGLPSDRFFAERPEGSVSTLKIQRTQQEDSAVYLCASSFQRNEQFFGPGTRLTVL.

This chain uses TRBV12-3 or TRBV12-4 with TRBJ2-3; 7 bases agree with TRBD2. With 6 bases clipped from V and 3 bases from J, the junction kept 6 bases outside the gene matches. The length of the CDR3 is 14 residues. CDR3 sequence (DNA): TGTGCCAGCAGCAAGGGACTAACTACAGATACGCAGTATTTT. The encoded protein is CASSKGLTTDTQYF.

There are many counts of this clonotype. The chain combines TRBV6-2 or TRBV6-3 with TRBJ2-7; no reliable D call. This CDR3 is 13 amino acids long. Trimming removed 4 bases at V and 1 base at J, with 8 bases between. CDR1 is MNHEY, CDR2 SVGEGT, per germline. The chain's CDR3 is CASSWAASYEQYF. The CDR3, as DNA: TGTGCCAGCAGTTGGGCAGCATCCTACGAGCAGTACTTC.

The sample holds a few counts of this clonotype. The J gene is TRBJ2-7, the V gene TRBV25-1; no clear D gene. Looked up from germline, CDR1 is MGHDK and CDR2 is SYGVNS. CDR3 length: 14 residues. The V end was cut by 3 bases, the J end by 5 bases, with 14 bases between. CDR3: CASSDPPLTDEQYF. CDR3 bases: TGTGCCAGCAGTGACCCCCCCCTAACGGACGAGCAGTACTTC.

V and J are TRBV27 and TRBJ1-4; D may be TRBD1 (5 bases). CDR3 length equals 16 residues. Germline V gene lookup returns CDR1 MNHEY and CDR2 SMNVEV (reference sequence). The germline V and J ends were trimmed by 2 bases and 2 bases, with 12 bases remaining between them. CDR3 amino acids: CASSLHGAVTNEKLFF. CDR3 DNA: TGTGCCAGCAGTTTACACGGGGCAGTGACTAATGAAAAACTGTTTTTT.

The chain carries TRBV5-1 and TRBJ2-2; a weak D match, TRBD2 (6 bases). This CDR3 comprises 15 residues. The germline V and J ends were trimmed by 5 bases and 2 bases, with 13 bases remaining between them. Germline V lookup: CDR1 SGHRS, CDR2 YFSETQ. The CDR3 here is CASRLSGDNTGELFF. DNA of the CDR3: TGCGCCAGCAGACTCTCGGGGGACAACACCGGGGAGCTGTTTTTT.